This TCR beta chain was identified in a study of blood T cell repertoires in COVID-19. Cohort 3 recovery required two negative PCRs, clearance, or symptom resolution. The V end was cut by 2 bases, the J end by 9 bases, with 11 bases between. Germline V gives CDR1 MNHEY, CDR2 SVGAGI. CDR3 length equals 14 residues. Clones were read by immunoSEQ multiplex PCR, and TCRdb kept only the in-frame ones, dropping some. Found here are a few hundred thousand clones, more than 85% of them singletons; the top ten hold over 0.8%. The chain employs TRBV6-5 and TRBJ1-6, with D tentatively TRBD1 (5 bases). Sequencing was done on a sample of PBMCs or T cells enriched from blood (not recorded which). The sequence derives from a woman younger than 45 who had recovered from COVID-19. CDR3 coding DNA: TGTGCCAGCAGTTACGGGGGGAAAGGTTCACCCCTCCACTTT. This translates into CASSYGGKGSPLHF.